This TCR beta chain was identified during a study of blood T cells in healthy people across ages. The use of a sample-barcoded 5' primer and a J-beta primer mix characterized a second PCR of about 7 to 12 cycles. TCRdb re-analysed the 5' RACE reads in MiXCR, keeping a single row per CDR3 protein. The repertoire holds more than 1,400,000 distinct CDR3 sequences, with about 43% as singletons. This CDR3 contains 15 residues. Germline V gives CDR1 SGDLS, CDR2 YYNGEE. The sequence was obtained from a woman in her late teens or twenties in good health. The gene calls are TRBV9 and TRBJ2-1; perhaps TRBD1 as D (6 bases). The last part of the DNA fits TRBJ2-7 better; the J call may be wrong. Sequencing input: blood. For the CDR3, the DNA is TGTGCCAGCAACCCGCAGGGGACATCCTACAATGAGCAGTACTTC. Translated: CASNPQGTSYNEQYF.